These T cell receptor beta chains were read from a single sample in a study of T cell responses to AZD1222 COVID-19 vaccine. Libraries were prepared by immunoSEQ multiplex PCR; TCRdb keeps only in-frame clonotypes and omits some of them. Of some 200,000 clones detected, about 93% appear once; the ten largest clones hold 0.9% to 1.1%. The starting material was peripheral blood, obtained on day 0 of MenACWY control vaccination. The receptors originated from an adult in good health. Each CDR3 is given with its conserved first and last residue. The D gene is left open where the match is weak. Clone size is shown for a subset of rows, as once, few, many or a class of expanded clone.

V	J	size	D	DNA	CDR3
TRBV5-5	TRBJ2-3	-	-	TGTGCCAGCAGCTTGGAAGCTCCCACAGATACGCAGTATTTT	CASSLEAPTDTQYF
TRBV25-1	TRBJ1-5	-	-	TGTGCCAGCAGTGAATCGGGGATTTTCAATCAGCCCCAGCATTTT	CASSESGIFNQPQHF
TRBV6-5	TRBJ1-3	-	-	TGTGCCAGCAGTTACTCTAGAGGCGGAAACACCATATATTTT	CASSYSRGGNTIYF
TRBV12-3/TRBV12-4	TRBJ1-1	few	-	TGTGCCAGCAGTTTAATTCCGATTGAAGCTTTCTTT	CASSLIPIEAFF
TRBV5-1	TRBJ2-2	-	-	TGCGCCAGCAGCTTGGCCCTGAACACCGGGGAGCTGTTTTTT	CASSLALNTGELFF
TRBV10-3	TRBJ2-1	-	TRBD1	TGTGCCATCAGTGAGCAGACAGGGGGAGAGCAGTTCTTC	CAISEQTGGEQFF
TRBV19	TRBJ2-1	-	-	TGTGCCAGTAAGCCGACAGGCAATGAGCAGTTCTTC	CASKPTGNEQFF
TRBV5-4	TRBJ1-4	-	-	TGTGCCAGCAGCTTGGGGGGTTCAACTAATGAAAAACTGTTTTTT	CASSLGGSTNEKLFF
TRBV19	TRBJ1-1	-	-	TGTGCCAGTAGTCGGGGGGGTAACACTGAAGCTTTCTTT	CASSRGGNTEAFF
TRBV19	TRBJ1-5	-	TRBD1	TGTGCCAGTACCCGAGACAGGGGAAGCAATCAGCCCCAGCATTTT	CASTRDRGSNQPQHF
TRBV5-6	TRBJ1-4	once	TRBD1	TGTGCCAGCAGCTTGCGACAGGGGAATGAAAAACTGTTTTTT	CASSLRQGNEKLFF
TRBV5-1	TRBJ2-7	-	-	TGCGCCAGCAGCTTGGCGGGACGAGGGTTCGGCGAGCAGTACTTC	CASSLAGRGFGEQYF
TRBV18	TRBJ1-2	once	-	TGTGCCAGCTCACCAATCCCAGGGGACAACTATGGCTACACCTTC	CASSPIPGDNYGYTF
TRBV6-1	TRBJ2-5	-	-	TGTGCCAGCAGTGTACAGGAGGGGACGGCCCAAGAGACCCAGTACTTC	CASSVQEGTAQETQYF
TRBV12-3/TRBV12-4	TRBJ1-2	-	-	TGTGCCAGCGCCAAAAAGGGCTATGGCTACACCTTC	CASAKKGYGYTF
TRBV7-2	TRBJ2-2	-	-	TGTGCCAGCCGGACAGGGCGCGGGGGAACCGGGGAGCTGTTTTTT	CASRTGRGGTGELFF
TRBV5-1	TRBJ2-6	-	-	TGCGCCAGCAGCTCACGCTGGAGCTCTGGGGCCAACGTCCTGACTTTC	CASSSRWSSGANVLTF
TRBV5-1	TRBJ2-2	-	TRBD1	TGCGCCAGCAGCCTGGACAGGGTCGAGTCGGAGCTGTTTTTT	CASSLDRVESELFF
TRBV30	TRBJ1-3	-	-	TGTGCCTGGAGTGGGATCTCTGGAAACACCATATATTTT	CAWSGISGNTIYF
TRBV7-9	TRBJ1-6	-	-	TGTGCCAGCCAACCCGGGGACTCCTATAATTCACCCCTCCACTTT	CASQPGDSYNSPLHF
TRBV28	TRBJ1-4	-	-	TGTGCCAGTGAAGGACAGATTGAAAAACTGTTTTTT	CASEGQIEKLFF
TRBV15	TRBJ1-5	-	-	TGTGCCACCAGCAGAGATCTGCCGGGACCATATAGCAATCAGCCCCAGCATTTT	CATSRDLPGPYSNQPQHF
TRBV25-1	TRBJ2-1	-	-	TGTGCCAGCAGTCACCGCGCCAATGAGCAGTTCTTC	CASSHRANEQFF
TRBV9	TRBJ2-2	-	TRBD2	TGTGCCAGCAGCGGACCTAGCGGGGGCGGGACCGGGGAGCTGTTTTTT	CASSGPSGGGTGELFF
TRBV18	TRBJ1-2	-	TRBD1	TGTGCCAGCTCACCGACAGGGTACTATGGCTACACCTTC	CASSPTGYYGYTF
TRBV12-5	TRBJ2-7	-	TRBD1	TGTGCTAGTGGGCTTGCACAGGGGTCCTACGAGCAGTACTTC	CASGLAQGSYEQYF
TRBV6-4	TRBJ2-7	-	TRBD1	TGTGCCAGCAGTGACCCCCCGGGACAGGGTCTCTACGAGCAGTACTTC	CASSDPPGQGLYEQYF
TRBV30	TRBJ2-3	-	-	TGTGCCTGGAGTGACCCAGATACGCAGTATTTT	CAWSDPDTQYF
TRBV6-5	TRBJ2-5	-	TRBD1	TGTGCCAGCAGACCGGGACAGGGTTTTGAGACCCAGTACTTC	CASRPGQGFETQYF
TRBV7-9	TRBJ1-5	-	-	TGTGCCAGCAGCCAGCAGGGTCAGCCCCAGCATTTT	CASSQQGQPQHF
TRBV9	TRBJ1-4	-	TRBD1	TGTGCCAGCAGCCCGGGACAGGGGAATGAAAAACTGTTTTTT	CASSPGQGNEKLFF
TRBV28	TRBJ2-4	-	TRBD1	TGTGCCAGCAGGGGACAGGGGGCGAACATTCAGTACTTC	CASRGQGANIQYF
TRBV30	TRBJ1-4	-	TRBD1	TGTGCCTGGAGTGGAAGACAGGGCTGGGAAAAACTGTTTTTT	CAWSGRQGWEKLFF
TRBV30	TRBJ2-3	-	-	TGTGCCTGGAGTGCCGCAGATACGCAGTATTTT	CAWSAADTQYF
TRBV9	TRBJ2-7	-	TRBD1	TGTGCCAGCAGCCTCGGGACAGAGGGCTACGAGCAGTACTTC	CASSLGTEGYEQYF
TRBV5-1	TRBJ1-3	once	-	TGCGCCAGCAGCTTGGGTCGGGGCTCTGGAAACACCATATATTTT	CASSLGRGSGNTIYF
TRBV6-6	TRBJ2-4	once	-	TGTGCCAGCAGTTACTCGGGGGCCAAAAACATTCAGTACTTC	CASSYSGAKNIQYF
TRBV30	TRBJ2-7	-	TRBD1	TGTGCCTGGAGAGGACAGGGCGTCCAGGGTCATTTGAAGCAGTACTTC	CAWRGQGVQGHLKQYF
TRBV4-2	TRBJ1-2	-	-	TGTGCCAGCAGCCAAGTTCCGGGGAACCGCTATGGCTACACCTTC	CASSQVPGNRYGYTF
TRBV7-2	TRBJ1-6	-	TRBD1	TGTGCCAGCAGCTCTGGACAGGGGACGAATTCACCCCTCCACTTT	CASSSGQGTNSPLHF
TRBV6-1	TRBJ2-1	-	TRBD2	TGTGCCAGCAGTGAACGCGCCGGCCTAGCGGGGAACAATGAGCAGTTCTTC	CASSERAGLAGNNEQFF
TRBV25-1	TRBJ1-5	-	-	TGTGCCCACCAGCCCCAGCATTTT	CAHQPQHF
TRBV3-1/TRBV3-2	TRBJ2-2	-	-	TGTGCCAGCAGCCAGGGACCCGGAGGACCAACCGGGGAGCTGTTTTTT	CASSQGPGGPTGELFF
TRBV5-6	TRBJ2-3	-	TRBD2	TGTGCCAGCAGCTTTGGGGGGGCAGATACGCAGTATTTT	CASSFGGADTQYF
TRBV3-1/TRBV3-2	TRBJ1-2	-	-	TGTGCCAGCAGCCAAGGGGCAGGACGTGCCTACACCTTC	CASSQGAGRAYTF
TRBV28	TRBJ1-1	-	-	TGTGCCAGCAGTTTTCGTTCGGGGTTGAGCACTGAAGCTTTCTTT	CASSFRSGLSTEAFF
TRBV11-2	TRBJ2-7	-	-	TGTGCCAGCAGCAACTGGGGAATGGGAACCTACGAGCAGTACTTC	CASSNWGMGTYEQYF
TRBV19	TRBJ1-5	-	-	TGTGCCAGTAGTCTTCCATGGGTACAAGGCAATCAGCCCCAGCATTTT	CASSLPWVQGNQPQHF
TRBV11-2	TRBJ1-6	once	TRBD1	TGTGCCAGCAGCGTGGGACAGAATTCACCCCTCCACTTT	CASSVGQNSPLHF
TRBV9	TRBJ1-2	-	TRBD1	TGTGCCAGCAGCGTAGGAGGGCAGGGGGCCTCGCGGGGCTACACCTTC	CASSVGGQGASRGYTF
TRBV5-1	TRBJ2-3	-	-	TGCGCCAGCAGCCGGCTTTCGGGGGCAAGCGGCACAGATACGCAGTATTTT	CASSRLSGASGTDTQYF
TRBV30	TRBJ1-6	-	-	TGTGCCTGGAGTGTACAACCCCGTAATTCACCCCTCCACTTT	CAWSVQPRNSPLHF